The 9 T cell receptor beta chains listed next were all sequenced from one sample in a study of blood T cells in healthy people across ages. Alongside a J-beta primer mix, a sample-barcoded 5' primer served in a second PCR lasting about 7 to 11 cycles. TCRdb ran MiXCR on the 5' RACE reads and lists one entry per CDR3 protein. This table has some 850,000 distinct CDR3 sequences, approximately 24% appearing once. These records were also assigned to another study, of T cells of mothers and their children.

Specimen: blood. Every receptor here comes from a boy aged 10-17 years in good health.

The CDR3 DNA reads TGTGCCAGCAGCGAAAGCGAGCTCATAAACATTCAGTACTTC. It is translated as CASSESELINIQYF. The gene calls are TRBV7-2 and TRBJ2-4, with unresolved D. V was shortened by 5 bases and J by 6 bases, with 14 bases between the two germline ends. From germline, CDR1 is SGHTA and CDR2 FQGNSA. The CDR3 is 14 residues long.

This clonotype was picked up a small number of times. The J gene is TRBJ1-2, the V gene TRBV10-3, with TRBD1 identical over 7 bases. The CDR3 is made up of 13 amino acids. Germline CDR1 reads ENHRY; CDR2 reads SYGVKD. The V segment lost 7 bases and the J segment 2 bases; nucleotides outside the gene matches: 4. The CDR3 reads CAITRDRNYGYTF. The CDR3 DNA reads TGTGCCATCACTCGGGACAGAAACTATGGCTACACCTTC.

This clonotype has a handful of counts. The chain is built from TRBV6-6 and TRBJ1-2, with D maybe TRBD1 (5 bases). Germline CDR1 reads MNHNY; CDR2 reads SVGAGI (reference sequence). Trimming removed 2 bases from V and 3 bases from J, with 13 bases in between. CDR3 size: 15 residues. CDR3 protein: CASSYPGLGDYGYTF. In nucleotides, the CDR3 is TGTGCCAGCAGTTACCCCGGTTTAGGGGACTATGGCTACACCTTC.

The genes are TRBV12-3 or TRBV12-4 and TRBJ2-5; D may correspond to TRBD1 or TRBD2 (5 bases each). TRBJ2-1 explains the end of the DNA better; the J call may be wrong. The CDR3 length is 14 residues. In DNA, the CDR3 is TGTGCCAGCAGTTTAGGGGGGTTCGGTTATGAGCAGTTCTTC. Protein sequence: CASSLGGFGYEQFF.

This clonotype was seen a handful of times. The chain joins TRBV7-2 to TRBJ2-4; TRBD1 matches 11 bases. CDR3 length equals 15 residues. Per the germline V gene, CDR1 is SGHTA and CDR2 is FQGNSA. V shed 4 bases and J 11 bases; nucleotides not matched to a gene: 10. The CDR3 spells CASSYRGQGERVQYF. Written as DNA, the CDR3 is TGTGCCAGCAGCTACCGGGGACAGGGGGAGAGAGTTCAGTACTTC.

This CDR3 is CASSPRTELQETQYF. DNA for the CDR3: TGTGCCAGCAGCCCCCGGACAGAGCTCCAAGAGACCCAGTACTTC. This chain connects TRBV9 to TRBJ2-5; D may be TRBD1 (6 bases). V was pared by 4 bases and J by 1 base, with 14 bases between. Germline V gene sequence: CDR1 SGDLS, CDR2 YYNGEE. The CDR3 contains 15 residues. The whole variable domain, remainder taken from reference TRBV9 and TRBJ2-5, is DSGVTQTPKHLITATGQRVTLRCSPRSGDLSVYWYQQSLDQGLQFLIQYYNGEERAKGNILERFSAQQFPDLHSELNLSSLELGDSALYFCASSPRTELQETQYFGPGTRLLVL.

The rearrangement links TRBV11-1 to TRBJ2-1; D is uncertain. The CDR3 sequence is 15 residues long. Trimming took 4 bases from V and 4 from J, leaving 14 bases between them. The germline gives CDR1 SGHAT, CDR2 FQDESV (reference sequence). The CDR3 DNA follows: TGTGCCAGCAGCTCAGACGGCCCAATATACAATGAGCAGTTCTTC. Its protein is CASSSDGPIYNEQFF.

V is TRBV9 and J is TRBJ2-6, with D possibly TRBD2 on 6 matching bases. The V gene's germline CDR1 is SGDLS and CDR2 YYNGEE. This CDR3 comprises 16 residues. V dropped 0 bases and J dropped 0 bases, with 7 bases sitting between them. CDR3 coding DNA: TGTGCCAGCAGCGTAGGGGACTTCTCTGGGGCCAACGTCCTGACTTTC. Encoded protein: CASSVGDFSGANVLTF.

The chain has TRBV28 and TRBJ2-7; possible D gene TRBD2, 6 bases. CDR1 is MDHEN, CDR2 SYDVKM, per germline. V lost 4 bases and J 3 bases, leaving 28 bases between the germline ends. This CDR3 spans 19 amino acids. CDR3 sequence reads: CASSSISGGLEYRHYEQYF. The CDR3 region has the DNA TGTGCCAGCAGTTCGATCTCCGGGGGACTGGAGTACAGACACTACGAGCAGTACTTC.